A selection of T cell receptor beta chains follows, all from one sample in a study of OX40 agonist ivuxolimab in advanced cancers. Libraries were prepared by immunoSEQ multiplex PCR; TCRdb keeps only in-frame clonotypes and omits some of them. The data show around 70,000 clones, around four fifths seen once. Source: CD4+ or CD8+ T cells sorted from blood, taken in a trial of the OX40 agonist ivuxolimab. The receptors were sampled from an adult with an advanced solid tumor such as melanoma, head and neck, liver or kidney cancer. Both conserved end residues are part of each CDR3. A D gene is named only where the DNA matches it firmly. Not every row has a clone size; where given, it reads once, few, many or a size class.

d_call	v_call	j_call	clone_size	cdr3_aa	cdr3_nt
-	TRBV28	TRBJ1-5	-	CASRRTGFNQPQHF	TGTGCCAGCAGGCGTACAGGGTTCAATCAGCCCCAGCATTTT
TRBD1	TRBV7-8	TRBJ1-1	-	CASLPGQANTEAFF	TGTGCCAGCCTCCCCGGACAGGCGAACACTGAAGCTTTCTTT
TRBD1	TRBV18	TRBJ1-1	-	CASSTQGVAEAFF	TGTGCCAGCTCAACACAGGGGGTCGCTGAAGCTTTCTTT
TRBD1	TRBV18	TRBJ2-3	-	CASSLKQGASTDTQYF	TGTGCCAGCTCACTTAAACAGGGGGCTAGCACAGATACGCAGTATTTT
-	TRBV9	TRBJ1-5	-	CASSGRGSGPQHF	TGTGCCAGCAGCGGAAGGGGCTCAGGGCCCCAGCATTTT
TRBD2	TRBV28	TRBJ2-4	-	CASITGGLAGEKNIQYF	TGTGCCAGCATCACAGGAGGACTAGCGGGAGAGAAAAACATTCAGTACTTC
-	TRBV5-1	TRBJ1-2	few	CASSLEKDSQGWNYGYTF	TGCGCCAGCAGCTTGGAGAAGGACAGCCAAGGGTGGAACTATGGCTACACCTTC
TRBD2	TRBV5-4	TRBJ2-7	-	CASSSGTSGPSYEQYF	TGTGCCAGCAGCTCAGGGACTAGCGGTCCCTCCTACGAGCAGTACTTC
-	TRBV28	TRBJ1-5	-	CASSPRIGQPQHF	TGTGCCAGCAGCCCCCGCATTGGTCAGCCCCAGCATTTT
TRBD1	TRBV28	TRBJ1-1	-	CASSYTDRGWKAFF	TGTGCCAGCAGTTATACGGACAGGGGGTGGAAAGCTTTCTTT
-	TRBV7-6	TRBJ1-1	-	CASSSLQGADTEAFF	TGTGCCAGCAGCTCCCTACAGGGAGCGGACACTGAAGCTTTCTTT
TRBD1	TRBV19	TRBJ1-5	once	CASSIEAAGGRQPQHF	TGTGCCAGTAGTATAGAGGCGGCAGGGGGTAGACAGCCCCAGCATTTT
-	TRBV28	TRBJ2-2	-	CASSSIAGARDTGELFF	TGTGCCAGCAGTTCGATTGCGGGGGCGCGGGACACCGGGGAGCTGTTTTTT
-	TRBV9	TRBJ2-3	-	CASSEGRGQSTDTQYF	TGTGCCAGCAGCGAAGGGAGGGGGCAAAGCACAGATACGCAGTATTTT
TRBD1	TRBV30	TRBJ2-1	-	CAFLRQGSYNEQFF	TGTGCCTTTCTTCGACAGGGGTCCTACAATGAGCAGTTCTTC
-	TRBV6-1	TRBJ2-7	once	CASIGTSYEQYF	TGTGCCAGCATTGGCACATCCTACGAGCAGTACTTC
TRBD1	TRBV19	TRBJ1-4	-	CASSARGRINEKLFF	TGTGCCAGTAGTGCCAGGGGGCGGATTAATGAAAAACTGTTTTTT
-	TRBV7-3	TRBJ2-4	-	CASSLTGGRTKNIQYF	TGTGCCAGCAGCTTAACTGGGGGGCGAACCAAAAACATTCAGTACTTC
TRBD2	TRBV6-4	TRBJ2-1	-	CASRPSGGDEQFF	TGTGCCAGCAGACCCAGCGGGGGAGATGAGCAGTTCTTC
-	TRBV14	TRBJ1-3	few	CASSQDAAGESGNTIYF	TGTGCCAGCAGCCAAGACGCGGCAGGGGAGTCTGGAAACACCATATATTTT
-	TRBV7-3	TRBJ2-2	-	CASSKSRNTGELFF	TGTGCCAGCAGTAAGAGTAGGAACACCGGGGAGCTGTTTTTT
TRBD1	TRBV6-6	TRBJ1-2	-	CASRGTGEFYGYTF	TGTGCCAGCCGCGGGACAGGGGAATTCTATGGCTACACCTTC
-	TRBV29-1	TRBJ1-1	-	CSVEGGDAGWRNTEAFF	TGCAGCGTTGAGGGGGGGGACGCCGGTTGGAGGAACACTGAAGCTTTCTTT
TRBD2	TRBV2	TRBJ2-5	-	CASSRQGLAEETQYF	TGTGCCAGCAGCCGCCAGGGACTAGCGGAAGAGACCCAGTACTTC
TRBD2	TRBV11-2	TRBJ2-4	-	CASSSLRGGENIQYF	TGTGCCAGCAGCTCCCTGCGGGGGGGTGAAAACATTCAGTACTTC
-	TRBV6-6	TRBJ1-5	-	CASSQRGGNQPQHF	TGTGCCAGCAGTCAAAGGGGCGGCAATCAGCCCCAGCATTTT
TRBD1	TRBV7-7	TRBJ1-1	-	CASSWTQDRSNTEAFF	TGTGCCAGCAGCTGGACCCAGGACAGGTCGAACACTGAAGCTTTCTTT
-	TRBV28	TRBJ1-2	-	CASSPQKVGYTF	TGTGCCAGCAGTCCGCAGAAGGTTGGCTACACCTTC
-	TRBV6-4	TRBJ1-1	-	CASSAGGEGEAFF	TGTGCCAGCAGTGCGGGCGGGGAGGGTGAAGCTTTCTTT
TRBD1	TRBV6-6	TRBJ2-7	few	CASSSSTGGSHEQYF	TGTGCCAGCAGTTCCTCGACAGGGGGAAGCCACGAGCAGTACTTC
TRBD1	TRBV11-2	TRBJ2-3	-	CASSNMQGAPTDTQYF	TGTGCCAGCAGTAACATGCAGGGGGCCCCCACAGATACGCAGTATTTT